This TCR beta chain was profiled in a study of T cell changes during pregnancy in multiple sclerosis. Assay used: immunoSEQ multiplex PCR; TCRdb lists only in-frame clones, some missing. The sample yields about 69,000 clones, just over 90% seen once. Germline V CDR1 and CDR2: SGDLS, YYNGEE. V lost 6 bases, J lost 3 bases, and 7 bases lay in between. This CDR3 spans 12 amino acids. This receptor was obtained from a female donor with multiple sclerosis, enrolled in a pregnancy study. This material consisted of peripheral blood, taken in the third trimester of pregnancy. The V gene is TRBV9, the J gene TRBJ1-3; D gene uncertain. The CDR3: CASTLNGNTIYF. The CDR3 coding sequence is TGTGCCAGCACTCTAAATGGAAACACCATATATTTT.